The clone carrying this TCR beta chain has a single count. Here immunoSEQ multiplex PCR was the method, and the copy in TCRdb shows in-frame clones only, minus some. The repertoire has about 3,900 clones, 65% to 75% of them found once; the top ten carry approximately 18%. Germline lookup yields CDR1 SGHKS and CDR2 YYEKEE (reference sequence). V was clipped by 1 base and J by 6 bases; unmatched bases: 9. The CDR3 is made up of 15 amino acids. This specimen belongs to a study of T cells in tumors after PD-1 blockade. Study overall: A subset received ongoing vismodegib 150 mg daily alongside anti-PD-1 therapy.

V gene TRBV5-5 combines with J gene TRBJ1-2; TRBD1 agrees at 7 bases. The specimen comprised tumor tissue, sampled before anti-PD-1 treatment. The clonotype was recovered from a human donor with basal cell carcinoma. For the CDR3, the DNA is TGTGCCAGCAGCTTGACGGGACAGCGAAGTGATGGCTACACCTTC. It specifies CASSLTGQRSDGYTF.